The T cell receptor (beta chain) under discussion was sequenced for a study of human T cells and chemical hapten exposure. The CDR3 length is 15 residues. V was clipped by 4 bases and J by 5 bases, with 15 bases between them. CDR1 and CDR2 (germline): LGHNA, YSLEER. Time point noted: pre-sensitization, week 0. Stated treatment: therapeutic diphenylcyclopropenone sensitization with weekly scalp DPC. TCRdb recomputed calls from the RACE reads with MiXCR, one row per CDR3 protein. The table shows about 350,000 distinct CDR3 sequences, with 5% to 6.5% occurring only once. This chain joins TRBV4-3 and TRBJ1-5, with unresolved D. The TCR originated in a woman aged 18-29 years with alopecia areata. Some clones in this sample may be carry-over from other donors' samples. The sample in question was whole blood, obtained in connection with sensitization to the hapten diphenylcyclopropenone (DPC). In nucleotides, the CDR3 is TGCGCCAGCAGCCGCCTTTTGAGTCCGGATCAGCCCCAGCATTTT. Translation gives CASSRLLSPDQPQHF.